The rows below give T cell receptor beta chains drawn from one sample of a study of cytomegalovirus exposure and HLA in healthy donors. Here immunoSEQ multiplex PCR was the method, and the copy in TCRdb shows in-frame clones only, minus some. The table shows about 120,000 clones, with more than 60% occurring only once. The sequenced material came from PBMCs. The source of these receptors is a woman aged 35 to 49 in good health and CMV-seropositive. CDR3s include the opening cysteine and the closing phenylalanine or tryptophan. Fields, in order: CDR3 protein, CDR3 DNA, J gene, D gene, clone size, V gene. D genes are given only for firm matches. The size of a clone is reported for some rows only, either as once, few or many, or as a class for expanded clones.

CASSDAGVTDTQYF,TGCGCCAGCAGTGACGCGGGAGTCACAGATACGCAGTATTTT,TRBJ2-3,TRBD2,-,TRBV10-1
CASSRPGLADTDTQYF,TGTGCCAGCAGCCGTCCGGGACTAGCGGACACAGATACGCAGTATTTT,TRBJ2-3,TRBD2,-,TRBV5-6
CASSLVGDSYNEQFF,TGCGCCAGCAGCTTGGTTGGAGACTCCTACAATGAGCAGTTCTTC,TRBJ2-1,-,-,TRBV5-1
CASSGTSDYEQYF,TGCGCCAGCTCCGGGACTAGCGACTACGAGCAGTACTTC,TRBJ2-7,TRBD2,-,TRBV5-1
CASNRGSSYNEQFF,TGTGCCAGTAACCGGGGGAGCTCCTACAATGAGCAGTTCTTC,TRBJ2-1,-,few,TRBV19
CASSPQGAGGRSQYF,TGTGCCAGCAGCCCGCAGGGAGCGGGGGGCCGGTCCCAGTACTTC,TRBJ2-5,TRBD2,-,TRBV11-3
CASSQDPTGMRQYF,TGTGCCAGCAGCCAAGATCCAACAGGGATGAGGCAGTATTTT,TRBJ2-3,-,medium-sized,TRBV14
CASSLGGGHTEAFF,TGTGCCAGCAGCCTGGGGGGAGGGCACACTGAAGCTTTCTTT,TRBJ1-1,-,few,TRBV4-2
CASSLGQGAYEQYF,TGTGCTAGCAGCTTAGGCCAGGGGGCCTACGAGCAGTACTTC,TRBJ2-7,TRBD1,few,TRBV7-7
CASSAEGLPYNEQFF,TGTGCCAGCAGTGCCGAAGGACTACCATACAATGAGCAGTTCTTC,TRBJ2-1,-,few,TRBV2
CASSVGQGNEQYF,TGTGCCAGCAGCGTCGGACAGGGAAACGAGCAGTACTTC,TRBJ2-7,TRBD1,-,TRBV11-2
CASSEDLGGGNTEAFF,TGTGCCAGCAGTGAAGATCTCGGGGGTGGCAACACTGAAGCTTTCTTT,TRBJ1-1,-,-,TRBV2
CASSEQGKDGYTF,TGTGCCAGCAGCGAACAGGGAAAAGATGGCTACACCTTC,TRBJ1-2,-,-,TRBV28
CASSLAGLEAYEQYF,TGTGCCAGCAGCTTGGCAGGACTAGAGGCCTACGAGCAGTACTTC,TRBJ2-7,TRBD2,-,TRBV7-3
CASSEAPGTGNSPLHF,TGTGCCAGCAGTGAAGCCCCGGGGACAGGAAATTCACCCCTCCACTTT,TRBJ1-6,TRBD1,few,TRBV6-1
CASSYPTLNTEAFF,TGTGCCAGCAGTTACCCAACACTGAACACTGAAGCTTTCTTT,TRBJ1-1,-,-,TRBV6-6
CASSLGLAGEEFF,TGCGCCAGCAGCTTGGGGCTAGCGGGAGAGGAGTTCTTC,TRBJ2-1,TRBD2,-,TRBV5-1
CAGTPGASSYEQYF,TGTGCCGGGACCCCAGGGGCCAGCTCCTACGAGCAGTACTTC,TRBJ2-7,-,once,TRBV30
CASSPGTASSGNTIYF,TGTGCCAGCAGCCCGGGGACAGCCAGCTCTGGAAACACCATATATTTT,TRBJ1-3,TRBD1,-,TRBV7-6
CASSASQGTYNSPLHF,TGTGCCAGCAGTGCTTCACAGGGCACCTATAATTCACCCCTCCACTTT,TRBJ1-6,-,-,TRBV6-6
CAWSEAGVEQYF,TGTGCCTGGAGTGAGGCAGGGGTCGAGCAGTACTTC,TRBJ2-7,-,few,TRBV30
CASSNPGLAGTEAFF,TGTGCCAGTAGTAATCCCGGGTTGGCGGGGACTGAAGCTTTCTTT,TRBJ1-1,-,once,TRBV19
CASSLYRDSVDTEAFF,TGCGCCAGCAGCTTGTACCGGGACAGTGTAGACACTGAAGCTTTCTTT,TRBJ1-1,TRBD1,few,TRBV5-1
CASSLARAVARQQEQYF,TGCGCCAGCAGCTTGGCCCGAGCAGTAGCGAGACAACAAGAGCAGTACTTC,TRBJ2-7,-,-,TRBV5-1
CASSLEGDRDQPQHF,TGCGCCAGCAGCTTGGAAGGGGACAGAGACCAGCCCCAGCATTTT,TRBJ1-5,TRBD1,-,TRBV5-1
CASSPTRGEQYF,TGTGCTAGCAGCCCTACACGGGGCGAGCAGTACTTC,TRBJ2-7,-,-,TRBV7-7
CASTLSGTGALETQYF,TGTGCCAGCACCTTAAGCGGGACAGGGGCCCTCGAGACCCAGTACTTC,TRBJ2-5,TRBD1,-,TRBV9
CASSLSGTLYNEQFF,TGTGCCAGCAGCTTAAGCGGGACCCTCTACAATGAGCAGTTCTTC,TRBJ2-1,TRBD2,-,TRBV7-2
CASSFQGRTGELFF,TGTGCCAGCAGCTTCCAGGGCCGGACCGGGGAGCTGTTTTTT,TRBJ2-2,-,-,TRBV5-5